Listed here is a single T cell receptor (beta chain). This specimen belongs to a study of blood T cell repertoires in COVID-19. Study context: The origin of the acute and convalescent COVID-19 samples was the United States, Italy and Spain.

The V end lost 5 bases, the J end lost 0 bases, and 14 bases lay between the germline ends. This CDR3 contains 16 residues. CDR1 and CDR2 from the germline V gene are SGHTA and FQGNSA. Some clones are missing from TCRdb's copy, which holds only in-frame ones; the method was immunoSEQ multiplex PCR. Among more than 150,000 clones listed, 89% were seen once. What was sequenced was peripheral blood. This chain joins TRBV7-2 and TRBJ2-1; a weak D match, TRBD1 (5 bases). This clonotype originated in a man aged 60 to 75 with acute or convalescent COVID-19. CDR3 nucleotide sequence: TGTGCCAGCAGCCCATTCGACAGTTTCTCCTACAATGAGCAGTTCTTC. It codes for CASSPFDSFSYNEQFF.